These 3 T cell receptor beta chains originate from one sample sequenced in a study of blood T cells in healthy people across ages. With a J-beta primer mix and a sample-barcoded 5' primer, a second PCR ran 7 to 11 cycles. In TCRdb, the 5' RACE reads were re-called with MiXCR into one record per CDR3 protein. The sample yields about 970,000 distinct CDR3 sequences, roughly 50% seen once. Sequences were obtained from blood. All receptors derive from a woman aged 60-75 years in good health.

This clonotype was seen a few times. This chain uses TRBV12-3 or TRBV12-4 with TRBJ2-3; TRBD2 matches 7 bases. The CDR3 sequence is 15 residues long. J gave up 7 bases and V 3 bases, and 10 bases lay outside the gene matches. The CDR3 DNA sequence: TGTGCCAGCAGTTTGGGTTCGAGCGGGATAAATACGCAGTATTTT. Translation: CASSLGSSGINTQYF.

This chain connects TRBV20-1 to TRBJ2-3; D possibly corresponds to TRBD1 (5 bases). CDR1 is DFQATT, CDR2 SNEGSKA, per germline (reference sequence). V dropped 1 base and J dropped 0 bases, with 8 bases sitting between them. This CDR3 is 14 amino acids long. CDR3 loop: CSARGQLSTDTQYF. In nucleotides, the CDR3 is TGCAGTGCTAGAGGACAGCTTAGCACAGATACGCAGTATTTT.

The CDR3, as DNA: TGTGCCAGCAGAATGAGCGGGAGTATCGGTTCAGATACGCAGTATTTT. Amino acids: CASRMSGSIGSDTQYF. The chain links TRBV12-3 or TRBV12-4 to TRBJ1-5; 8 nucleotides align to TRBD2. Near its end, the DNA agrees better with TRBJ2-3, so the J call may be wrong. The CDR3 is 16 amino acids.